This entry is about one TCR beta chain. The antigen is unknown. This clone may be a read error of a much larger clone one base away. The CDR3 sequence is 16 residues long. The germline V gene encodes CDR1 SGHTA and CDR2 FQGNSA. This record comes from a study of T cell repertoires in cytomegalovirus infection. Findings and caveats of the study: In two of eight donors, the top clonotype was HLA-C-restricted CMV-specific.

TCRdb re-called the reads through MiXCR, storing one row per CDR3 protein. This table holds about 130,000 distinct CDR3 sequences, around 25% found once. The sequence was obtained from a human donor in good health (CMV status not recorded). Some clones in this sample may be carry-over from other donors' samples. Sequenced sample: PBMCs, sequenced either directly or after in vitro stimulation (not recorded which). This chain connects TRBV7-2 to TRBJ2-7, with 10 bases aligning to TRBD2. The CDR3 loop reads CASNLQSSGSGYEQYF. The CDR3 DNA follows: TGTGCCAGCAACTTACAATCTAGCGGGAGTGGGTACGAGCAGTACTTC.